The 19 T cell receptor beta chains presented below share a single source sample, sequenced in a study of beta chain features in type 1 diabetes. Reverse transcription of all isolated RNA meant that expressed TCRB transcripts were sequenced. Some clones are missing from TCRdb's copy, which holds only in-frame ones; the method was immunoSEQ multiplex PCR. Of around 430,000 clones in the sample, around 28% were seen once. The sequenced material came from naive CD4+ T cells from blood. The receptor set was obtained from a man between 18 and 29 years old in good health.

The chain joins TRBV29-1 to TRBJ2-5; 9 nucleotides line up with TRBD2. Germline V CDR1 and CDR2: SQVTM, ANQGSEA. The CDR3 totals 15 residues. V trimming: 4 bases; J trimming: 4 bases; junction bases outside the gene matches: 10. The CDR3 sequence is CSVGGGLAGRETQYF. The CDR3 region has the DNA TGCAGCGTTGGAGGGGGTCTAGCGGGAAGAGAGACCCAGTACTTC.

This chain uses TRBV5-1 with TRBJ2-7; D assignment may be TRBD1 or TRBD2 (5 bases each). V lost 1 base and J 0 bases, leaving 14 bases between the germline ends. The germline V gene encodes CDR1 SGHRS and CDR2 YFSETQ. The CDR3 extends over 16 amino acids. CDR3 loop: CASSLSSGTVSYEQYF. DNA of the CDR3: TGCGCCAGCAGCTTGAGCTCCGGGACGGTCTCCTACGAGCAGTACTTC.

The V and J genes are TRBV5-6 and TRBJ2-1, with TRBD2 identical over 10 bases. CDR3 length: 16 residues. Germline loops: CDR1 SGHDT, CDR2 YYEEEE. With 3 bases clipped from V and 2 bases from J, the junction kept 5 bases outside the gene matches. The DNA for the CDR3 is TGTGCCAGCAGCTCCCGAGCGGGAGGGACCTACAATGAGCAGTTCTTC. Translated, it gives CASSSRAGGTYNEQFF.

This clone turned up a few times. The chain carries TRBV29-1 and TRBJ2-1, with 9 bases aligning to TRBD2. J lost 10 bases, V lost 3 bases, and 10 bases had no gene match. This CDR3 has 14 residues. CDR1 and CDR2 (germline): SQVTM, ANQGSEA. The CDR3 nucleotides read TGCAGCGTTGAGCTAGAGCTAGCGGGGTCCGAGCAGTTCTTC. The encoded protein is CSVELELAGSEQFF.

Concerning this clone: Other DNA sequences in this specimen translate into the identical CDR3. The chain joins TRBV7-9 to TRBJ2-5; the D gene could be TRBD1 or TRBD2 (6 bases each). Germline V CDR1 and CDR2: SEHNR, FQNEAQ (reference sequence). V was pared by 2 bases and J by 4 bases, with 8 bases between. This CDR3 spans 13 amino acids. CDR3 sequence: CASSLSGAETQYF. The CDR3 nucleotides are TGTGCCAGCAGCTTATCGGGGGCAGAGACCCAGTACTTC.

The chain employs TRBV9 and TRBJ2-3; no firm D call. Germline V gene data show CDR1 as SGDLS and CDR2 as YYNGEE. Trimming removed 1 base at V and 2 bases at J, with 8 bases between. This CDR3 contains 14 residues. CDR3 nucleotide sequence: TGTGCCAGCAGCGTAAAGGTTAACACAGATACGCAGTATTTT. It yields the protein CASSVKVNTDTQYF.

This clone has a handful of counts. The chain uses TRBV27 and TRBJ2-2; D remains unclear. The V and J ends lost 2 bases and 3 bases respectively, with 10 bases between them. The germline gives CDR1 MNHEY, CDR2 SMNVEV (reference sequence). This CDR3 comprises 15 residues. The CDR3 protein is CASSLVRPDTGELFF. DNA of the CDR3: TGTGCCAGCAGTTTAGTTCGCCCGGACACCGGGGAGCTGTTTTTT.

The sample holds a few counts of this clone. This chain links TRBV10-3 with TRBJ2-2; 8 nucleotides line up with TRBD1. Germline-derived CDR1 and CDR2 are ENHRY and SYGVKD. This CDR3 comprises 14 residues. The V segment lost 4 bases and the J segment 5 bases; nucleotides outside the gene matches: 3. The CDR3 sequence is CAISGGQGTGELFF. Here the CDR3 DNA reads TGTGCCATCAGTGGCGGACAGGGAACCGGGGAGCTGTTTTTT.

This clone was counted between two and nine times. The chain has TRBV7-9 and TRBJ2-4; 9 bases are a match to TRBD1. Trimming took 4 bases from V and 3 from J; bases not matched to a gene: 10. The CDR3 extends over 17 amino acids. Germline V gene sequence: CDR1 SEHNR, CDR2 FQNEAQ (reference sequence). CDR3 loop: CASSSLPGQGGKNIQYF. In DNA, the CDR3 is TGTGCCAGCAGCTCCCTCCCGGGACAGGGTGGCAAAAACATTCAGTACTTC.

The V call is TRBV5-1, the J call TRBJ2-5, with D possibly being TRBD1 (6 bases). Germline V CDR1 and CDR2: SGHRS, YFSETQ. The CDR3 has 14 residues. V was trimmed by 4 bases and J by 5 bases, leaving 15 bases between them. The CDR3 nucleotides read TGCGCCAGCAGCGTCGGGACACCCGGTGAGACCCAGTACTTC. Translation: CASSVGTPGETQYF. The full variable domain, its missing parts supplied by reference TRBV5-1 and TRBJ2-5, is KAGVTQTPRYLIKTRGQQVTLSCSPISGHRSVSWYQQTPGQGLQFLFEYFSETQRNKGNFPGRFSGRQFSNSRSEMNVSTLELGDSALYLCASSVGTPGETQYFGPGTRLLVL.

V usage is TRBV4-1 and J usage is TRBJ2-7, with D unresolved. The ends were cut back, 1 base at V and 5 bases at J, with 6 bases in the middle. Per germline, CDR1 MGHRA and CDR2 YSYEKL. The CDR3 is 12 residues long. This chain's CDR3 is CASSQVFDEQYF. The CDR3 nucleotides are TGCGCCAGCAGCCAAGTTTTTGACGAGCAGTACTTC.

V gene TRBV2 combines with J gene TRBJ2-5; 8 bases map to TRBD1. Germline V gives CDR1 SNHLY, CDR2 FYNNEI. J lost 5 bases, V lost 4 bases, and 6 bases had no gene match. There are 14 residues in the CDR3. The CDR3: CASSVQGAGETQYF. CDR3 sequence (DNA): TGTGCCAGCAGTGTCCAGGGGGCTGGCGAGACCCAGTACTTC. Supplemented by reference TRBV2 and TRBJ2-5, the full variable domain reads EPEVTQTPSHQVTQMGQEVILRCVPISNHLYFYWYRQILGQKVEFLVSFYNNEISEKSEIFDDQFSVERPDGSNFTLKIRSTKLEDSAMYFCASSVQGAGETQYFGPGTRLLVL.

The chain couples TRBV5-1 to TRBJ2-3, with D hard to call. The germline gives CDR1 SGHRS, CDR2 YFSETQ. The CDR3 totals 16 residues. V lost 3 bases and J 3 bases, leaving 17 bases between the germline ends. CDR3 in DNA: TGCGCCAGCAGCTCCACGGGCAGGACGGTGACAGATACGCAGTATTTT. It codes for CASSSTGRTVTDTQYF. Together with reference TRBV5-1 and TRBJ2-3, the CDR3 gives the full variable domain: KAGVTQTPRYLIKTRGQQVTLSCSPISGHRSVSWYQQTPGQGLQFLFEYFSETQRNKGNFPGRFSGRQFSNSRSEMNVSTLELGDSALYLCASSSTGRTVTDTQYFGPGTRLTVL.

The CDR3 spells CSVALGKGSTDTQYF. The CDR3 bases are TGCAGCGTTGCCTTGGGGAAGGGAAGCACAGATACGCAGTATTTT. This rearrangement joins TRBV29-1 to TRBJ2-3; D gene unclear. V was shortened by 4 bases and J by 0 bases, with 14 bases between the two germline ends. This CDR3 has 15 amino acids. CDR1 and CDR2 from the germline V gene are SQVTM and ANQGSEA.

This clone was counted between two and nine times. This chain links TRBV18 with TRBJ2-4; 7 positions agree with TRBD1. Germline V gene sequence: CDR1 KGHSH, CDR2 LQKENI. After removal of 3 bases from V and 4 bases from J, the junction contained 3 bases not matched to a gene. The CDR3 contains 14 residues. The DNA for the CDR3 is TGTGCCAGCTCACCTGGACAGGAGAAAAACATTCAGTACTTC. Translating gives CASSPGQEKNIQYF.

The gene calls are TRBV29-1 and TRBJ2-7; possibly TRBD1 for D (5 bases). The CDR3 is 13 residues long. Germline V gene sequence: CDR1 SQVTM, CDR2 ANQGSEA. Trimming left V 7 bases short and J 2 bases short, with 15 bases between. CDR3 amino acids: CSATGSFAYEQYF. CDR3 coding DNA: TGCAGCGCTACAGGCTCATTTGCCTACGAGCAGTACTTC.

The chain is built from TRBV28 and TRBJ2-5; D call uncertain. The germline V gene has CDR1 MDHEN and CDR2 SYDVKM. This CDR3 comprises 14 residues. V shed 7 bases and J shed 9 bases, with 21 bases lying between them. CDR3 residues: CASTPALVPNAQYF. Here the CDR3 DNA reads TGTGCCAGCACCCCGGCCCTGGTTCCTAATGCCCAGTACTTC.

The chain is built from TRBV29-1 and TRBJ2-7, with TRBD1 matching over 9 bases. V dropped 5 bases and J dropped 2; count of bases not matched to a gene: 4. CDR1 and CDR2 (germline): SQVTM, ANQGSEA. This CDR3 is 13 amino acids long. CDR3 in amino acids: CSVRDRVPYEQYF. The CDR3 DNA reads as TGCAGCGTTCGGGACAGGGTGCCCTACGAGCAGTACTTC.

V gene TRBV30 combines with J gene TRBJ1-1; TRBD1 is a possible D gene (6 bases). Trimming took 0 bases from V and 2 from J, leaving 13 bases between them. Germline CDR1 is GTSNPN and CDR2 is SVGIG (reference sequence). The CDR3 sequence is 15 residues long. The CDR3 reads CAWSVQGGLNTEAFF. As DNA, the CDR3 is TGTGCCTGGAGTGTACAGGGAGGCTTAAACACTGAAGCTTTCTTT.